This TCR beta chain was retrieved from a study of PD-1 blockade in mismatch repair-deficient tumors. TCRdb keeps only in-frame clones here, not all; method: immunoSEQ multiplex PCR. The table includes more than 7,500 clones, approximately 88% detected once. V was clipped by 0 bases and J by 6 bases, with 18 bases between them. The CDR3 consists of 17 residues. CDR1 is MGHRA and CDR2 is YSYEKL in the germline V gene. As for this clone: Antigen unknown.

Indicated time point: roughly nine-day in vitro stimulation with candidate neoantigen peptide 7. The specimen was cells cultured in vitro, collected from a patient treated with pembrolizumab. This TCR was sampled from an adult with mismatch repair-deficient cancer. V usage is TRBV4-1 and J usage is TRBJ2-1; D is perhaps TRBD2 (6 bases). CDR3 residues: CASSQDQDSGFPNEQFF. As DNA, the CDR3 is TGCGCCAGCAGCCAAGATCAGGATAGCGGTTTTCCCAATGAGCAGTTCTTC.